Each of the 15 T cell receptor beta chains below was sequenced from the same sample in a study of blood T cell repertoires in COVID-19. Here immunoSEQ multiplex PCR was the method, and the copy in TCRdb shows in-frame clones only, minus some. The sample includes 100,000 to 150,000 clones, about 84% of them seen just once. The material sequenced was peripheral blood. Receptor source: a human donor in a cohort sampled during active COVID-19.

This rearrangement joins TRBV11-2 to TRBJ2-7; 8 nucleotides line up with TRBD1. Germline V gene sequence: CDR1 SGHAT, CDR2 FQNNGV. This CDR3 spans 15 amino acids. The ends lost 4 bases at V and 3 bases at J; junction bases unmatched: 8. The CDR3 coding sequence is TGTGCCAGCAGCTCATACCAGGGACAGGACTACGAGCAGTACTTC. Residues: CASSSYQGQDYEQYF.

This clone was found once. The chain couples TRBV6-4 to TRBJ1-1; weak D call: TRBD1 (6 bases). The CDR3 is 13 amino acids. Germline V lookup: CDR1 MRHNA, CDR2 SNTAGT. V was trimmed by 3 bases and J by 5 bases, leaving 10 bases between them. Here the CDR3 reads CASSEGGRTEAFF. In DNA, the CDR3 is TGTGCCAGCAGTGAAGGGGGAAGGACTGAAGCTTTCTTT.

This chain connects TRBV4-3 to TRBJ1-3, with D uncertain. Trimming removed 0 bases at V and 0 bases at J, with 15 bases between. This CDR3 comprises 18 residues. CDR1 and CDR2 (germline): LGHNA, YSLEER. The CDR3 region is CASSQDPGQRISGNTIYF. The CDR3 DNA is TGCGCCAGCAGCCAAGACCCTGGCCAGCGGATCTCTGGAAACACCATATATTTT.

In its sample, this clone was seen a few times. This chain joins TRBV7-8 and TRBJ1-5; D not resolved. Germline CDR1 SGHVS, CDR2 FQNEAQ. V was clipped by 1 base and J by 2 bases, with 24 bases between them. This CDR3 is 20 amino acids long. This chain's CDR3 is CASSLEVPGGLGARNQPQHF. In nucleotides, the CDR3 is TGTGCCAGCAGCTTAGAAGTCCCTGGAGGACTAGGTGCCCGCAATCAGCCCCAGCATTTT.

The rearrangement links TRBV11-3 to TRBJ2-7, with 7 bases matching TRBD2. Germline V gives CDR1 SGHNT, CDR2 YENEEA. CDR3 length: 12 amino acids. The junction had 3 bases not matched to a gene; V was cut back by 5 bases and J by 5 bases. As DNA, the CDR3 is TGTGCCAGCAGCCCCGGGACTAACGAGCAGTACTTC. Protein sequence: CASSPGTNEQYF.

The chain has TRBV19 and TRBJ1-2; 11 bases align to TRBD1. The CDR3 loop spans 15 amino acids. V was clipped by 6 bases and J by 4 bases; unmatched bases: 7. Germline lookup yields CDR1 LNHDA and CDR2 SQIVND (reference sequence). CDR3 DNA: TGTGCCAGTAGATACGGGACAGGGGGTGTCTATGGCTACACCTTC. Its protein is CASRYGTGGVYGYTF.

This clone appeared once. This rearrangement joins TRBV2 to TRBJ2-1, with 13 bases identical to TRBD2. CDR1 SNHLY and CDR2 FYNNEI come from the germline V gene. With 4 bases clipped from V and 3 bases from J, the junction kept 12 bases outside the gene matches. This CDR3 has 19 residues. The CDR3 sequence is CASSGPGLAGMANYNEQFF. The DNA for the CDR3 is TGTGCCAGCAGTGGTCCGGGACTAGCGGGAATGGCAAACTACAATGAGCAGTTCTTC.

V usage is TRBV7-9 and J usage is TRBJ2-7, with 9 bases matching TRBD2. The ends lost 4 bases at V and 5 bases at J; junction bases unmatched: 6. The CDR3 sequence is 14 residues long. Germline values: CDR1 SEHNR, CDR2 FQNEAQ (reference sequence). CDR3 in amino acids: CASSSSSGNHEQYF. CDR3 in DNA: TGTGCCAGCAGCTCCTCTAGCGGGAACCACGAGCAGTACTTC. The full variable domain, in which reference TRBV7-9 and TRBJ2-7 provide the parts outside the CDR3, is DTGVSQNPRHKITKRGQNVTFRCDPISEHNRLYWYRQTLGQGPEFLTYFQNEAQLEKSRLLSDRFSAERPKGSFSTLEIQRTEQGDSAMYLCASSSSSGNHEQYFGPGTRLTVT.

This chain connects TRBV19 to TRBJ2-7, with D perhaps TRBD2 (5 bases). CDR1 is LNHDA, CDR2 SQIVND, per germline (reference sequence). Trimming stripped 4 bases from V and 0 bases from J, with 13 bases between. CDR3 length: 15 residues. The chain's CDR3 is CASSTAAVSSYEQYF. The CDR3 DNA reads as TGTGCCAGTAGTACCGCAGCGGTTAGCTCCTACGAGCAGTACTTC.

V is TRBV5-1 and J is TRBJ2-1; 9 bases align to TRBD2. The CDR3 has 15 amino acids. The J segment lost 6 bases and the V segment lost 1 base, leaving 5 bases of the junction unmatched. Germline V gives CDR1 SGHRS, CDR2 YFSETQ. The CDR3 DNA reads as TGCGCCAGCAGCTTGATAGCGGGAGTCGCCAATGAGCAGTTCTTC. Amino acids: CASSLIAGVANEQFF. Complete variable domain (other parts from reference TRBV5-1 and TRBJ2-1): KAGVTQTPRYLIKTRGQQVTLSCSPISGHRSVSWYQQTPGQGLQFLFEYFSETQRNKGNFPGRFSGRQFSNSRSEMNVSTLELGDSALYLCASSLIAGVANEQFFGPGTRLTVL.

The rearrangement uses TRBV18 and TRBJ1-1; D ambiguous. CDR3 length equals 13 residues. With 3 bases removed from V and 1 base from J, the gap between germline ends came to 6 bases. Germline CDR1 is KGHSH and CDR2 is LQKENI. CDR3 DNA: TGTGCCAGCTCACCCCGGGAGAACACTGAAGCTTTCTTT. Protein: CASSPRENTEAFF.

The chain carries TRBV5-1 and TRBJ1-5; tentative D call: TRBD1 (5 bases). The CDR3 length is 13 residues. Germline V lookup: CDR1 SGHRS, CDR2 YFSETQ. V dropped 3 bases and J dropped 3 bases, with 7 bases sitting between them. The CDR3 region has the DNA TGCGCCAGCAGCTCCAGGGTCAATCAGCCCCAGCATTTT. Amino acids: CASSSRVNQPQHF.

The rearrangement links TRBV25-1 to TRBJ1-3; D ambiguous. The germline CDR1 and CDR2 sequences are MGHDK and SYGVNS. The CDR3 totals 16 residues. Trimming took 1 base from V and 0 from J, leaving 10 bases between them. The CDR3 sequence is CASSEFGLSSGNTIYF. As DNA, the CDR3 is TGTGCCAGCAGTGAATTCGGACTGAGCTCTGGAAACACCATATATTTT.

This clone has just a few counts. This sequence joins TRBV19 and TRBJ2-7; 8 bases match TRBD1. Germline CDR1 and CDR2: LNHDA and SQIVND (reference sequence). The V segment lost 3 bases and the J segment 5 bases; nucleotides outside the gene matches: 6. The CDR3 extends over 14 amino acids. The CDR3 is CASSIWDRKNEQYF. The CDR3 DNA sequence: TGTGCCAGTAGTATCTGGGACAGGAAGAACGAGCAGTACTTC.

The chain uses TRBV4-3 and TRBJ2-3, with D possibly TRBD2 on 5 matching bases. The V end was cut by 0 bases, the J end by 6 bases, with 13 bases between. CDR3 length equals 15 residues. Germline-derived CDR1 and CDR2 are LGHNA and YSLEER. This CDR3 reads CASSQDVTGRDTQYF. The CDR3 coding sequence is TGCGCCAGCAGCCAAGATGTGACGGGAAGGGATACGCAGTATTTT.